This T cell receptor beta chain was sequenced for a study of blood T cell repertoires in COVID-19. In the study overall: From the United States, Italy and Spain came samples of acute and convalescent COVID-19. T cells, B-cell-depleted T cells, or PBMCs supplied cDNA or gDNA.

The germline CDR1 and CDR2 sequences are LNHDA and SQIVND (reference sequence). With 5 bases removed from V and 8 bases from J, the gap between germline ends came to 10 bases. This CDR3 has 12 amino acids. As originally analysed: Researchers report that nucleated cell counts were estimated from reference gene primer amplification. Method: immunoSEQ multiplex PCR; TCRdb's copy keeps in-frame clones and lacks some. D and trimming were read from the DNA, whereas the V and J calls and clone size are those reported in that table. Of around 35,000 clones listed, roughly nine tenths are singletons. The receptor comes from a human donor in a cohort sampled during active COVID-19. The specimen sequenced was peripheral blood. The chain recombines TRBV19 with TRBJ1-5, with D uncertain. In DNA, the CDR3 is TGTGCCAGTAGTTCCCCTATGGAGCCCCAGCATTTT. This encodes CASSSPMEPQHF.